The source of this T cell receptor beta chain is a study of blood T cell repertoires in COVID-19. About the research overall: COVID-19 samples from acute and convalescent phases originated in the United States, Italy and Spain. In each case, the material was cDNA or gDNA derived from T cells, B-cell-depleted T cells, or PBMCs.

The table came from immunoSEQ multiplex PCR; TCRdb's copy has only in-frame clones and leaves some out. In the table there are fewer than 500,000 clones, around 89% of which are singletons. The recovered donors of Cohort 3 showed two negative PCRs, clearance, or symptom resolution. The TCR was taken from a man aged 25 to 40 who had recovered from COVID-19. The sequencing sample was made of PBMCs or T cells enriched from blood (not recorded which).

In DNA form, the CDR3 reads TGTGCCAGCAGCCGACCCACCGGGACAGGGTGGGATGGCTACACCTTC. Its protein is CASSRPTGTGWDGYTF. The chain combines TRBV5-6 with TRBJ1-2, with TRBD1 matching 9 bases. The CDR3 length is 16 residues. V lost 4 bases, J lost 6 bases, and 13 bases stayed unmatched. Germline V gene sequence: CDR1 SGHDT, CDR2 YYEEEE.